Detailed here is one T cell receptor (beta chain). From germline, CDR1 is MNHNY and CDR2 SVGAGI (reference sequence). The J segment lost 2 bases and the V segment lost 2 bases, leaving 3 bases of the junction unmatched. The CDR3 sequence is 15 residues long. This specimen belongs to a study of blood T cell repertoires in COVID-19. Study-level information: Sites in the United States, Italy and Spain provided acute and convalescent COVID-19 samples. PBMCs, B-cell-depleted T cells, or T cells were the source of the cDNA or gDNA that made up the material.

Libraries were prepared by immunoSEQ multiplex PCR; TCRdb keeps only in-frame clonotypes and omits some of them. The table has approximately 84,000 clones, 83% seen once. This sequence joins TRBV6-6 and TRBJ1-2, with TRBD1 matching 9 bases. The TCR sequence derives from a human donor in a cohort sampled during active COVID-19. Material for sequencing was peripheral blood. The CDR3 sequence: CASSYADRGNYGYTF. As DNA, the CDR3 is TGTGCCAGCAGTTACGCGGACAGGGGCAACTATGGCTACACCTTC.